Each of the 26 T cell receptor beta chains below was sequenced from the same sample in a study of blood T cell repertoires in COVID-19. The table came from immunoSEQ multiplex PCR; TCRdb's copy has only in-frame clones and leaves some out. The table shows about 55,000 clones, with about 90% occurring only once. Material for sequencing was peripheral blood. Every receptor here comes from a man aged 55-75 years with active COVID-19.

This clone was detected a few times. The chain combines TRBV9 with TRBJ1-5; D remains ambiguous. CDR3 length: 15 residues. V was pared by 3 bases and J by 1 base, with 11 bases between. Per the germline V gene, CDR1 is SGDLS and CDR2 is YYNGEE. CDR3 DNA: TGTGCCAGCAGCGGAAGCAGCGCCAGCAATCAGCCCCAGCATTTT. Protein product: CASSGSSASNQPQHF.

The chain combines TRBV27 with TRBJ2-5, with D possibly being TRBD1 (6 bases). CDR1 and CDR2 (germline): MNHEY, SMNVEV (reference sequence). The CDR3 spans 16 residues. V lost 4 bases, J lost 1 base, and 16 bases lay in between. The DNA of the CDR3 is TGTGCCAGCAGTTCAAACAGGGTTTGGAGCCAAGAGACCCAGTACTTC. This encodes CASSSNRVWSQETQYF.

The chain uses TRBV11-2 and TRBJ2-3; tentatively, D is TRBD1 (5 bases). This CDR3 region has 17 residues. Germline loops: CDR1 SGHAT, CDR2 FQNNGV. Trimming pared 5 bases from V and 8 bases from J, leaving 26 bases between. CDR3 sequence reads: CASSPTFHRARVGTQYF. The CDR3 DNA is TGTGCCAGCAGCCCGACATTCCACCGGGCCAGGGTTGGTACGCAGTATTTT.

The V gene is TRBV29-1, the J gene TRBJ2-3; 14 bases align to TRBD2. Germline V gene sequence: CDR1 SQVTM, CDR2 ANQGSEA. Trimming at V came to 3 bases and at J to 5 bases, leaving 4 bases not matched to a gene. CDR3 length: 15 residues. CDR3 bases: TGCAGCGTTGATAGGGGGACTAGCGGGGGAGATACGCAGTATTTT. Translation gives CSVDRGTSGGDTQYF.

V gene TRBV6-4 combines with J gene TRBJ1-1, with TRBD1 matching over 9 bases. CDR3 length equals 16 residues. Germline trimming cut 6 bases from V and 1 base from J; bases unmatched to any gene: 9. Germline V gene sequence: CDR1 MRHNA, CDR2 SNTAGT. The CDR3 region is CASRHMGQGTNTEAFF. The CDR3 nucleotides read TGTGCCAGCAGACACATGGGACAGGGTACGAACACTGAAGCTTTCTTT.

The chain links TRBV5-6 to TRBJ2-2, with unresolved D. This CDR3 region has 16 residues. The germline V gene has CDR1 SGHDT and CDR2 YYEEEE. Between the trimmed V and J ends, which lost 4 bases and 1 base, there was a span of 14 bases. The CDR3: CASSGWNRGNTGELFF. The CDR3 coding sequence is TGTGCCAGCAGCGGGTGGAATAGAGGGAACACCGGGGAGCTGTTTTTT.

The gene calls are TRBV18 and TRBJ1-4, with D perhaps matching TRBD1 (6 bases). V lost 6 bases and J lost 8, with 19 bases in between. Germline CDR1 is KGHSH and CDR2 is LQKENI. There are 15 residues in the CDR3. The CDR3 DNA follows: TGTGCCAGCTCTCGGGTGGGGCAGGGACAAGAAAAACTGTTTTTT. Translated, it gives CASSRVGQGQEKLFF.

This clone was observed a few times. The chain is built from TRBV18 and TRBJ2-1; no clear D gene. This CDR3 is built from 12 residues. CDR1 is KGHSH, CDR2 LQKENI, per germline. V was pared by 5 bases and J by 8 bases, with 10 bases between. CDR3 sequence reads: CASSEFADEQFF. DNA for the CDR3: TGTGCCAGCTCAGAGTTTGCCGATGAGCAGTTCTTC.

This sequence joins TRBV11-1 and TRBJ2-3; D is perhaps TRBD2 (5 bases). CDR1 and CDR2 from the germline V gene are SGHAT and FQDESV (reference sequence). There are 14 residues in the CDR3. Trimming stripped 2 bases from V and 6 bases from J, with 12 bases between. The CDR3 bases are TGTGCCAGCAGCTTAAGCGTGACGGGGGATACGCAGTATTTT. It codes for CASSLSVTGDTQYF.

This chain uses TRBV10-3 with TRBJ2-1, with 9 bases lining up with TRBD1. This CDR3 has 14 residues. The J segment lost 5 bases and the V segment lost 6 bases, leaving 5 bases of the junction unmatched. Germline CDR1 ENHRY, CDR2 SYGVKD. The CDR3 DNA is TGTGCCATCAGAGACAGGGGGTTGGACAATGAGCAGTTCTTC. It specifies CAIRDRGLDNEQFF.

This chain connects TRBV6-6 to TRBJ2-2; TRBD2 might be the D (6 bases). The germline V and J ends were trimmed by 1 base and 3 bases, with 12 bases remaining between them. The germline V gene encodes CDR1 MNHNY and CDR2 SVGAGI (reference sequence). The length of the CDR3 is 16 residues. For the CDR3, the DNA is TGTGCCAGCAGTTACTTGGGCGGGACGGACACCGGGGAGCTGTTTTTT. This sequence encodes CASSYLGGTDTGELFF.

This rearrangement joins TRBV3-1 (or the pseudogene TRBV3-2) to TRBJ2-7; perhaps TRBD2 as D (6 bases). The V end was cut by 1 base, the J end by 6 bases, with 19 bases between. The CDR3 extends over 16 amino acids. Per the germline V gene, CDR1 is LGHDT and CDR2 is YNNKEL (reference sequence). CDR3 loop: CASSQGVGTGAGEQYF. The CDR3 DNA reads as TGTGCCAGCAGCCAAGGCGTCGGGACTGGGGCAGGCGAGCAGTACTTC.

This chain links TRBV11-2 with TRBJ1-2, with 8 nucleotides matching TRBD1. The CDR3 sequence is 16 residues long. CDR1 SGHAT and CDR2 FQNNGV come from the germline V gene. Trimming took 0 bases from V and 6 from J; bases not matched to a gene: 9. CDR3 residues: CASSLELETGENGYTF. DNA of the CDR3: TGTGCCAGCAGCTTAGAACTCGAGACAGGGGAGAATGGCTACACCTTC. The full variable domain, its missing parts supplied by reference TRBV11-2 and TRBJ1-2, is EAGVAQSPRYKIIEKRQSVAFWCNPISGHATLYWYQQILGQGPKLLIQFQNNGVVDDSQLPKDRFSAERLKGVDSTLKIQPAKLEDSAVYLCASSLELETGENGYTFGSGTRLTVV.

The chain is built from TRBV5-1 and TRBJ1-1; D is unresolved. With 1 base removed from V and 1 base from J, the gap between germline ends came to 11 bases. The CDR3 contains 15 residues. Germline-derived CDR1 and CDR2 are SGHRS and YFSETQ. The CDR3: CASSLHGVANTEAFF. The DNA for the CDR3 is TGCGCCAGCAGCTTGCACGGGGTCGCGAACACTGAAGCTTTCTTT.

The chain employs TRBV5-1 and TRBJ2-1; a weak D match, TRBD2 (6 bases). With 2 bases removed from V and 1 base from J, the gap between germline ends came to 10 bases. Germline V gene lookup returns CDR1 SGHRS and CDR2 YFSETQ. This CDR3 region has 15 residues. The CDR3 coding sequence is TGCGCCAGCAGCTTTTCCAGCGGGTCCTACAATGAGCAGTTCTTC. The encoded protein is CASSFSSGSYNEQFF.

The genes are TRBV12-3 or TRBV12-4 and TRBJ1-1; maybe TRBD1 (6 bases). CDR3 length: 12 residues. Trimming cost V 9 bases and J 3 bases, with 11 bases left between them. CDR3 region: CASQGSDTEAFF. In nucleotides, the CDR3 is TGTGCCAGTCAGGGGTCGGACACTGAAGCTTTCTTT.

This chain links TRBV6-6 with TRBJ1-2; 10 bases line up with TRBD1. The germline V gene encodes CDR1 MNHNY and CDR2 SVGAGI (reference sequence). V dropped 6 bases and J dropped 8; count of bases not matched to a gene: 9. The CDR3 has 14 residues. DNA of the CDR3: TGTGCCAGCAGGCTGGGACAGGGGATTCAAGGCTACACCTTC. Protein sequence: CASRLGQGIQGYTF.

The gene calls are TRBV19 and TRBJ2-1; weak D call: TRBD2 (5 bases). Germline CDR1 reads LNHDA; CDR2 reads SQIVND (reference sequence). There are 13 residues in the CDR3. Between the trimmed V and J ends, which lost 5 bases and 5 bases, there was a span of 10 bases. CDR3 DNA sequence: TGTGCCAGTAGTTTGGGAGAAAACAATGAGCAGTTCTTC. Encoded protein: CASSLGENNEQFF.

This clone was detected a few times. The chain recombines TRBV29-1 with TRBJ1-1, with D maybe TRBD1 (5 bases). CDR1 is SQVTM, CDR2 ANQGSEA, per germline. Trimming took 6 bases from V and 0 from J, leaving 14 bases between them. The length of the CDR3 is 14 residues. The CDR3 protein is CSVEPSTVNTEAFF. CDR3 DNA sequence: TGCAGCGTGGAACCTTCGACAGTGAACACTGAAGCTTTCTTT.

V and J are TRBV19 and TRBJ1-5; 8 nucleotides agree with TRBD1. The CDR3 extends over 16 amino acids. Trimming took 3 bases from V and 3 from J; bases not matched to a gene: 7. Looked up from germline, CDR1 is LNHDA and CDR2 is SQIVND (reference sequence). CDR3 coding DNA: TGTGCCAGTAGTATTTCTTGGGACAGGCCCAATCAGCCCCAGCATTTT. Translation gives CASSISWDRPNQPQHF.

The gene calls are TRBV3-1 (or the pseudogene TRBV3-2) and TRBJ2-1, with 10 bases lining up with TRBD2. V lost 1 base and J lost 6; bases outside the gene matches: 0. Germline V CDR1 and CDR2: LGHDT, YNNKEL (reference sequence). The CDR3 runs 14 residues. CDR3: CASSQGTSGNEQFF. In DNA form, the CDR3 reads TGTGCCAGCAGCCAAGGGACTAGCGGCAATGAGCAGTTCTTC.

The chain links TRBV2 to TRBJ2-1, with 9 bases lining up with TRBD2. V was clipped by 3 bases and J by 9 bases; unmatched bases: 12. Looked up from germline, CDR1 is SNHLY and CDR2 is FYNNEI. The CDR3 covers 16 residues. The CDR3 spells CASSDGLAGIWGEQFF. CDR3 in DNA: TGTGCCAGCAGTGATGGGCTAGCGGGGATCTGGGGTGAGCAGTTCTTC.

The V and J genes are TRBV18 and TRBJ2-5, with 8 bases fitting TRBD2. Germline values: CDR1 KGHSH, CDR2 LQKENI. CDR3 length: 16 amino acids. The V gene end was trimmed by 4 bases and the J gene end by 5 bases; junction bases not matched to a gene: 12. For the CDR3, the DNA is TGTGCCAGCTCACGGGCACCGGGACTAGATTACGAGACCCAGTACTTC. Its protein is CASSRAPGLDYETQYF.

The J gene is TRBJ2-3, the V gene TRBV19; no reliable D call. Germline CDR1 reads LNHDA; CDR2 reads SQIVND (reference sequence). The CDR3 runs 16 residues. Trimming removed 3 bases at V and 4 bases at J, with 17 bases between. The CDR3 bases are TGTGCCAGTAGTATCGAATCAGCCCCGCGGCCAGATACGCAGTATTTT. Translating gives CASSIESAPRPDTQYF.

The V gene is TRBV6-5, the J gene TRBJ1-2; 7 bases fit TRBD1. The CDR3 consists of 13 residues. V lost 6 bases and J lost 8; bases outside the gene matches: 9. Germline V gene sequence: CDR1 MNHEY, CDR2 SVGAGI. The CDR3 DNA reads as TGTGCCAGCAGAGAGACAGGGATAGGCGGCTACACCTTC. This sequence encodes CASRETGIGGYTF.

This clone was detected once. The rearrangement joins TRBV9 to TRBJ2-7, with D possibly being TRBD2 (8 bases). The CDR3 is 14 amino acids. Trimming cost V 4 bases and J 5 bases, with 16 bases left between them. Germline assignment: CDR1 SGDLS and CDR2 YYNGEE. The CDR3 DNA is TGTGCCAGCAGCTCCCGGGAGGGGGCCCACGAGCAGTACTTC. This sequence encodes CASSSREGAHEQYF.